Each of the 11 T cell receptor beta chains below was sequenced from the same sample in a study of blood T cell repertoires in COVID-19 (dated by TCRdb to 2019 to 2021). Preparation of the library involved the immunoSEQ multiplex PCR assay. TCRdb re-hosts the immuneACCESS table, in-frame sequences only. Its copies lack some clones; in the studies checked, an unresolved V gene accounts for under half of them, and the cause for the rest is not known. In this sample the table shows around 80,000 clones, 80% of which occur a single time. The biggest ten clones account for 10% to 15% of the sample. Sequences were obtained from peripheral blood. The source of these receptors is a man aged 45-60 years with COVID-19, enrolled during active disease.

The chain carries TRBV5-1 and TRBJ2-7, with 8 bases matching TRBD1. V dropped 3 bases and J dropped 2; count of bases not matched to a gene: 4. The germline V gene encodes CDR1 SGHRS and CDR2 YFSETQ. This CDR3 is 14 amino acids long. CDR3 coding DNA: TGCGCCAGCAGCTCCGGGACAGGACCCTACGAGCAGTACTTC. Amino acids: CASSSGTGPYEQYF.

This clone was seen at least ten times. This sequence joins TRBV6-6 and TRBJ2-7, with 10 bases aligning to TRBD2. This CDR3 comprises 18 residues. Trimming cost V 5 bases and J 3 bases; bases outside gene matches: 16. CDR1 and CDR2 (germline): MNHNY, SVGAGI (reference sequence). CDR3 residues: CASSRYPGLADGLYEQYF. The CDR3 bases are TGTGCCAGCAGTCGATACCCTGGACTAGCGGACGGCCTCTACGAGCAGTACTTC.

The chain recombines TRBV6-6 with TRBJ1-2; a possible D gene is TRBD1 (5 bases). Germline-derived CDR1 and CDR2 are MNHNY and SVGAGI (reference sequence). The length of the CDR3 is 14 residues. Trimming shortened V by 1 base and J by 4 bases, and 10 bases separated the two germline ends. Here the CDR3 DNA reads TGTGCCAGCAGTTACTTGGGGGGAAGCTATGGCTACACCTTC. Its protein product is CASSYLGGSYGYTF.

The chain is built from TRBV14 and TRBJ2-4; D perhaps matches TRBD2 (6 bases). The germline gives CDR1 SGHDN, CDR2 FVKESK. The CDR3 covers 15 residues. Trimming shortened V by 0 bases and J by 8 bases, and 14 bases separated the two germline ends. DNA for the CDR3: TGTGCCAGCAGCCAAGATTGGAGGGCAGGACACATTCAGTACTTC. It translates to CASSQDWRAGHIQYF.

The CDR3 here is CASSPTRGSNQPQHF. DNA of the CDR3: TGTGCCAGCTCACCGACCAGGGGGAGCAATCAGCCCCAGCATTTT. This chain connects TRBV18 to TRBJ1-5, with 7 bases identical to TRBD1. The ends lost 3 bases at V and 1 base at J; junction bases unmatched: 3. This CDR3 is built from 15 residues. CDR1 is KGHSH, CDR2 LQKENI, per germline.

The V and J genes are TRBV5-1 and TRBJ1-1, with 11 bases that match TRBD1. Germline CDR1 SGHRS, CDR2 YFSETQ. With V trimmed by 0 bases and J by 6 bases, 4 bases remained unmatched. This CDR3 contains 15 residues. CDR3 in amino acids: CASSLGDRGLSEAFF. CDR3 coding DNA: TGCGCCAGCAGCTTGGGGGACAGGGGGTTATCTGAAGCTTTCTTT.

V usage is TRBV6-5 and J usage is TRBJ2-3; 10 nucleotides line up with TRBD1. Trimming at V came to 5 bases and at J to 3 bases, leaving 5 bases not matched to a gene. CDR3 length: 15 amino acids. CDR1 and CDR2 (germline): MNHEY, SVGAGI. The chain's CDR3 is CASSPTGGRTDTQYF. The DNA of the CDR3 is TGTGCCAGCAGTCCGACAGGGGGCAGGACAGATACGCAGTATTTT.

The chain is built from TRBV7-2 and TRBJ2-1; TRBD2 agrees at 7 bases. J lost 8 bases, V lost 10 bases, and 14 bases had no gene match. CDR3 size: 14 residues. Germline CDR1 reads SGHTA; CDR2 reads FQGNSA. CDR3 DNA: TGTGCCACCACGCTGAGGCATCTAGCGGATGAGCAGTTCTTC. This codes for CATTLRHLADEQFF.

The V gene is TRBV24-1, the J gene TRBJ1-1; D is uncertain. Trimming shortened V by 5 bases and J by 9 bases, and 9 bases separated the two germline ends. The V gene's germline CDR1 is KGHDR and CDR2 SFDVKD. The CDR3 is made up of 11 amino acids. CDR3 bases: TGTGCCACCAGTGTCGGAGGCCAAGCTTTCTTT. Translation gives CATSVGGQAFF.

This clone appeared once. This chain uses TRBV3-1 (or the pseudogene TRBV3-2) with TRBJ1-6; D is ambiguous. This CDR3 region has 14 residues. Trimming left V 0 bases short and J 8 bases short, with 8 bases between. Germline V gene data show CDR1 as LGHDT and CDR2 as YNNKEL (reference sequence). The CDR3 loop is CASSQDPVYSPLHF. CDR3 bases: TGTGCCAGCAGCCAAGATCCCGTGTATTCACCCCTCCACTTT.

Written as DNA, the CDR3 is TGTGCCAGCAGGCGGGGCGCAACTAATGAAAAACTGTTTTTT. Amino acid sequence: CASRRGATNEKLFF. The chain couples TRBV6-5 to TRBJ1-4; tentative D call: TRBD1 (5 bases). Trimming shortened V by 6 bases and J by 0 bases, and 8 bases separated the two germline ends. Germline CDR1 is MNHEY and CDR2 is SVGAGI. There are 14 residues in the CDR3.